This TCR beta chain came from a study of cytomegalovirus exposure and HLA in healthy donors. In the study overall: The study's early data release held about 85 million unique TCRs from HLA-typed donors.

Remarks on this clone: Its antigen remains unidentified.

CDR3 length: 14 amino acids. Deletions cut 10 bases from V and 7 bases from J, with 20 bases between. Germline assignment: CDR1 MNHNS and CDR2 SASEGT. Whole-study results and caveats: Within an earlier analysis, most TCR beta V segments proved productive either about 87% or about 30% of the time.

Primers included in the PCR were 60 Vbeta and 13 Jbeta primers. TCRdb keeps only in-frame clones here, not all; method: immunoSEQ multiplex PCR. Of roughly 33,000 clones in the sample, more than 80% were seen once. The origin of this receptor is a male donor in good health and CMV-seronegative. The rearrangement uses TRBV6-1 and TRBJ2-1, with a weak D call TRBD1 (5 bases). Sequencing input: PBMCs. The DNA of the CDR3 is TGTGCCACCCAAGACAGTTCTCCGTTTAATGAGCAGTTCTTC. Encoded protein: CATQDSSPFNEQFF.